This T cell receptor beta chain was found in a study of sequential checkpoint blockade in melanoma. On the study more broadly: Patients were randomized 1:1 to nivolumab-then-ipilimumab or ipilimumab-then-nivolumab first-line.

Using immunoSEQ multiplex PCR, the repertoire was profiled, and TCRdb retains in-frame clones only, with some absent. Of some 6,900 clones listed, 60% are singletons. The treatment is: randomized to nivolumab then ipilimumab (arm A) or the reverse (arm B). Patients had received no earlier DNA-damaging chemotherapy. PBMC sorting kept live CD3+CD8+ cells without CD19 or CD56. This CDR3 region has 15 residues. V shed 0 bases and J shed 4 bases, with 11 bases lying between them. The germline CDR1 and CDR2 sequences are SGDLS and YYNGEE. This sequence joins TRBV9 and TRBJ1-5; perhaps TRBD1 as D (5 bases). Specimen: CD8+ T cells sorted from blood (inferred from file names), collected from a patient given nivolumab and ipilimumab in sequence. The TCR sequence derives from a human donor with melanoma. CDR3 sequence (DNA): TGTGCCAGCAGCGTAGACGGAGGGGCGAATCAGCCCCAGCATTTT. It is translated as CASSVDGGANQPQHF.